Listed below are T cell receptor beta chains from one sample, sequenced in a study of blood T cell repertoires in COVID-19. Clones were sequenced by immunoSEQ multiplex PCR, and TCRdb holds only the in-frame ones, with some missing. The sample consists of fewer than 200,000 clones, roughly 85% of them appearing once. The sample was PBMCs or T cells enriched from blood (not recorded which). The receptors derive from a woman between 70 and 85 years old in a cohort exposed to, infected with or recovered from COVID-19 (not recorded which). The CDR3 runs from the conserved cysteine through the conserved F or W. The order of the fields is V gene, J gene, D gene, clone size, CDR3 protein, CDR3 DNA. D genes are given only for firm matches. Rows give clone size only sometimes, using once, few, many, or a class for an expanded clone.

>TRBV27|TRBJ1-2|-|-
CASSSPFDGYTF
TGTGCCAGCAGTTCCCCCTTTGATGGCTACACCTTC
>TRBV6-4|TRBJ1-1|-|-
CASSDRGASEAFF
TGTGCCAGCAGTGACCGAGGCGCCAGTGAAGCTTTCTTT
>TRBV18|TRBJ1-2|-|-
CASSPTGEIYGYTF
TGTGCCAGCTCCCCTACCGGTGAGATCTATGGCTACACCTTC
>TRBV19|TRBJ1-2|-|-
CASRGDISSGYTF
TGTGCCAGTAGGGGGGACATTTCGTCCGGCTACACCTTC
>TRBV5-1|TRBJ1-1|TRBD1|-
CASSLALQGSTEAFF
TGCGCCAGCAGCTTGGCACTACAGGGGAGCACTGAAGCTTTCTTT
>TRBV10-3|TRBJ2-1|TRBD2|-
CAISEGLAGDNEQFF
TGTGCCATCAGTGAAGGACTAGCGGGAGACAATGAGCAGTTCTTC
>TRBV18|TRBJ1-2|TRBD1|many
CASSTTGGYGYTF
TGTGCCAGCTCAACGACAGGGGGCTATGGCTACACCTTC
>TRBV29-1|TRBJ2-3|TRBD2|-
CSVERGRGTDTQYF
TGCAGCGTTGAACGCGGGAGAGGGACAGATACGCAGTATTTT
>TRBV5-1|TRBJ2-3|-|-
CASSPVAGGADWYF
-
>TRBV29-1|TRBJ2-3|-|-
CSVDEQNTDTQYF
TGCAGCGTTGATGAACAGAACACAGATACGCAGTATTTT
>TRBV2|TRBJ2-2|TRBD2|few
CASSPTSGGFTGELFF
TGTGCCAGCAGCCCTACTAGCGGGGGATTCACCGGGGAGCTGTTTTTT